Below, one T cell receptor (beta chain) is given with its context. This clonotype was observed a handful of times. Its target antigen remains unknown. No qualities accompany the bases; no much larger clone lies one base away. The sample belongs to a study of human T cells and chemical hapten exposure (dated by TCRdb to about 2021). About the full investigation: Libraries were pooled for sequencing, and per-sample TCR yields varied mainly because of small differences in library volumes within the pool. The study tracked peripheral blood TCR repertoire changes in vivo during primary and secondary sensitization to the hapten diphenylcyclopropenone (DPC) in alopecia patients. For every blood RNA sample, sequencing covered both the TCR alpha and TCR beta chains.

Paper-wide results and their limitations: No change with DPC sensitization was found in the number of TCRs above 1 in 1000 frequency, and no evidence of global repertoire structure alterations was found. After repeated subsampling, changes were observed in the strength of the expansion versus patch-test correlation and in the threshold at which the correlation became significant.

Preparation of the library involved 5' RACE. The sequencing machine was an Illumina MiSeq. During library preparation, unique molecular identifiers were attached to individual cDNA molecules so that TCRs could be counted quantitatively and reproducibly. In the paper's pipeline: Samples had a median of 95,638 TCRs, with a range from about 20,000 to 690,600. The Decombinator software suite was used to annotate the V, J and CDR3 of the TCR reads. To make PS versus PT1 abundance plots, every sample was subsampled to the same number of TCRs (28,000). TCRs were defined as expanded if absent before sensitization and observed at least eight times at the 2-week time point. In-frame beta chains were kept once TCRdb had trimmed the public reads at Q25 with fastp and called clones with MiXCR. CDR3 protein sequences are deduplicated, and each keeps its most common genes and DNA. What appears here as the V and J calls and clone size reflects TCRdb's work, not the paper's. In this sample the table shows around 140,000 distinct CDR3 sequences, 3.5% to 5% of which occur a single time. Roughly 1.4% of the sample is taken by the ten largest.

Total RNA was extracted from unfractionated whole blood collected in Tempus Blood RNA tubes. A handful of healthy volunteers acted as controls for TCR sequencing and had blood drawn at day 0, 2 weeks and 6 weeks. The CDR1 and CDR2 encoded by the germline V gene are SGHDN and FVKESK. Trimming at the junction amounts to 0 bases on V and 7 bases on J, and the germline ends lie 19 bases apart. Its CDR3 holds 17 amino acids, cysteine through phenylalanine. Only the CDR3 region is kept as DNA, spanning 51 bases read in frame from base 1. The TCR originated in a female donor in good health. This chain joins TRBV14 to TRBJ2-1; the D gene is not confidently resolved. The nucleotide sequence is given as TGTGCCAGCAGCCAAGAGTTGGCCTTTTCCTGGGAAAATGAGCAGTTCTTC. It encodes CASSQELAFSWENEQFF.